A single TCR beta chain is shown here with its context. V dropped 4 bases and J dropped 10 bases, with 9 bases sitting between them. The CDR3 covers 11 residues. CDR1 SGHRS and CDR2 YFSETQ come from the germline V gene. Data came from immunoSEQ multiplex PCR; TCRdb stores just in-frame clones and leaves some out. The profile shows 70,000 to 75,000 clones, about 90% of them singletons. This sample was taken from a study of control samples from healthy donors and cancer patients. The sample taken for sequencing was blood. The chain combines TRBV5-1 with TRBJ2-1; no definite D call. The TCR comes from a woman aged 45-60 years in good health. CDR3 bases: TGCGCCAGCAGCGAATTGCGGGAGCAGTTCTTC. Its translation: CASSELREQFF.